The sequence of this TCR beta chain was determined in a study of cytomegalovirus exposure and HLA in healthy donors. The V end was cut by 4 bases, the J end by 2 bases, with 15 bases between. CDR1 is MNHEY and CDR2 is SVGAGI in the germline V gene. The CDR3 loop spans 15 amino acids. The PCR ran on 60 Vbeta and 13 Jbeta primers. Sequencing was performed with immunoSEQ multiplex PCR; in TCRdb, only in-frame clones are kept and a portion is missing. The sample yields about 150,000 clones, of which the top ten take up around 1.5%. The clonotype comes from a woman aged 50 to 60 in good health and CMV-seronegative. The rearrangement joins TRBV6-5 to TRBJ2-7; D gene ambiguous. The sequencing input was PBMCs. The CDR3 nucleotides read TGTGCCAGCAGTTCCCCCTTCGAGGTCCCCTACGAGCAGTACTTC. Residues: CASSSPFEVPYEQYF.